This entry features one T cell receptor beta chain sequence. The data were obtained in a study of cytomegalovirus exposure and HLA in healthy donors. 13 Jbeta primers and 60 Vbeta primers were used for the PCR. Repertoires were generated with immunoSEQ multiplex PCR, while TCRdb's copy carries only in-frame clones and drops some. The repertoire table contains fewer than 85,000 clones. The sequenced sample was PBMCs. This clonotype was obtained from a man aged 25-40 years in good health and CMV-seronegative.

The CDR3 nucleotides read TGTGCCAGCAGTTACGACAGCTCCTCCTACGAGCAGTACTTC. Translated: CASSYDSSSYEQYF. The chain combines TRBV6-5 with TRBJ2-7; the D gene is possibly TRBD1 (5 bases). V was clipped by 2 bases and J by 0 bases, with 8 bases between them. Germline V gene lookup returns CDR1 MNHEY and CDR2 SVGAGI. CDR3 length: 14 amino acids.